Below are 29 T cell receptor beta chains sequenced from a single sample in a study of blood T cell repertoires in COVID-19. Sequenced by immunoSEQ multiplex PCR; TCRdb stores in-frame clones only, minus some. The table lists about 170,000 clones, about 88% of them singletons. The sample comprised peripheral blood. The receptors were gathered from a woman older than 75 in a cohort sampled during active or convalescent COVID-19.

This clone was recorded once. The V gene is TRBV19, the J gene TRBJ2-3; no clear D gene. Trimming took off 7 bases at V and 3 bases at J, with 14 bases between the two ends. Germline-derived CDR1 and CDR2 are LNHDA and SQIVND (reference sequence). The CDR3 runs 14 residues. CDR3 in amino acids: CASKERPLTDTQYF. DNA of the CDR3: TGTGCCAGTAAGGAGCGCCCGCTTACAGATACGCAGTATTTT.

The chain combines TRBV29-1 with TRBJ2-1, with D possibly TRBD1 on 5 matching bases. The CDR3 is 15 amino acids. V lost 1 base and J 8 bases, leaving 18 bases between the germline ends. Per the germline V gene, CDR1 is SQVTM and CDR2 is ANQGSEA. In nucleotides, the CDR3 is TGCAGCGTTGAAGGATGGCGACCCGTCAGGGATGAGCAGTTCTTC. This sequence encodes CSVEGWRPVRDEQFF.

The rearrangement uses TRBV30 and TRBJ2-3; TRBD1 matches 7 bases. The germline gives CDR1 GTSNPN, CDR2 SVGIG (reference sequence). With V trimmed by 1 base and J by 0 bases, 1 base remained unmatched. The CDR3 has 14 amino acids. CDR3 DNA sequence: TGTGCCTGGAGTGAGGGACAGAGCACAGATACGCAGTATTTT. It translates to CAWSEGQSTDTQYF.

Concerning this clone itself: A read error may account for a junction end that differs from germline. The chain couples TRBV30 to TRBJ1-1, with D possibly being TRBD1 (5 bases). This CDR3 has 13 amino acids. Germline CDR1 GTSNPN, CDR2 SVGIG (reference sequence). DNA for the CDR3: TGTGCCTGGGCCCGGGGGGGGAACATTGAAGCTTTCTTT. This codes for CAWARGGNIEAFF.

This clone was recorded once. The chain couples TRBV6-1 to TRBJ2-7; D not certain. The germline V and J ends were trimmed by 1 base and 6 bases, with 10 bases remaining between them. The germline gives CDR1 MNHNS, CDR2 SASEGT. This CDR3 region has 13 residues. CDR3 DNA: TGTGCCAGCAGTGAAGAGCGAGCTTCCGAGCAGTACGTC. Translation: CASSEERASEQYV.

The chain carries TRBV5-1 and TRBJ1-1; D unclear. Deletions cut 0 bases from V and 8 bases from J, with 23 bases between. The CDR3 runs to 17 residues. Per the germline V gene, CDR1 is SGHRS and CDR2 is YFSETQ. For the CDR3, the DNA is TGCGCCAGCAGCTTGGGCGCGGCGCTACTACCCCCTGGGGAAGCTTTCTTT. Amino acid sequence: CASSLGAALLPPGEAFF.

The rearrangement uses TRBV9 and TRBJ1-3; 7 bases are shared with TRBD1. CDR1 is SGDLS and CDR2 is YYNGEE in the germline V gene. J lost 0 bases, V lost 5 bases, and 8 bases had no gene match. The CDR3 sequence is 16 residues long. The CDR3 coding sequence is TGTGCCAGCAGTCCTGGGACAGTTCTCTCTGGAAACACCATATATTTT. Translated: CASSPGTVLSGNTIYF.

The chain recombines TRBV18 with TRBJ1-2; 9 bases are a match to TRBD1. Germline trimming cut 3 bases from V and 2 bases from J; bases unmatched to any gene: 4. The CDR3 contains 15 residues. The germline CDR1 and CDR2 sequences are KGHSH and LQKENI. Written as DNA, the CDR3 is TGTGCCAGCTCACCCTGGACAGGGGACAACTATGGCTACACCTTC. This gives the protein CASSPWTGDNYGYTF.

The rearrangement joins TRBV4-2 to TRBJ2-1; 7 bases fit TRBD2. J was trimmed by 8 bases and V by 1 base; bases with no gene match: 11. This CDR3 is built from 16 residues. The germline gives CDR1 LGHNA, CDR2 YNFKEQ. CDR3 protein: CASSQGSGLGDYEQFF. In DNA form, the CDR3 reads TGTGCCAGCAGCCAAGGGTCAGGACTAGGTGATTATGAGCAGTTCTTC.

CDR3 DNA: TGCGCCAGCAGCTTGAGGAGACTAGCGGGGGGAGATACGCAGTATTTT. Its translation is CASSLRRLAGGDTQYF. The V and J genes are TRBV5-1 and TRBJ2-3; TRBD2 matches 13 bases. Germline V CDR1 and CDR2: SGHRS, YFSETQ. This CDR3 has 16 amino acids. The V and J ends lost 1 base and 5 bases, in that order; junction bases with no gene match: 4.

This chain joins TRBV5-1 and TRBJ2-1; 12 bases match TRBD2. The J segment lost 0 bases and the V segment lost 0 bases, leaving 7 bases of the junction unmatched. CDR3 length: 19 amino acids. Germline V CDR1 and CDR2: SGHRS, YFSETQ. CDR3 region: CASSLAGTSGLSSYNEQFF. The CDR3 nucleotides read TGCGCCAGCAGCTTGGCGGGGACTAGCGGGTTGAGCTCCTACAATGAGCAGTTCTTC.

The V call is TRBV5-6, the J call TRBJ1-1; 7 nucleotides align to TRBD1. V trimming: 2 bases; J trimming: 3 bases; junction bases outside the gene matches: 13. The CDR3 totals 17 residues. Germline-derived CDR1 and CDR2 are SGHDT and YYEEEE. The DNA of the CDR3 is TGTGCCAGCAGCTTAAAGGGGGCGGTGTCCAGGGACACTGAAGCTTTCTTT. It encodes CASSLKGAVSRDTEAFF.

V is TRBV7-2 and J is TRBJ1-3; TRBD1 agrees at 10 bases. The V gene's germline CDR1 is SGHTA and CDR2 FQGNSA. The CDR3 runs to 16 residues. V was clipped by 4 bases and J by 2 bases; unmatched bases: 5. This chain's CDR3 is CASSYGQGGAGNTIYF. DNA for the CDR3: TGTGCCAGCAGCTACGGACAGGGGGGAGCTGGAAACACCATATATTTT.

The rearrangement uses TRBV28 and TRBJ1-2; 9 positions match TRBD1. This CDR3 is 17 amino acids long. V shed 8 bases and J 5 bases; nucleotides not matched to a gene: 18. The germline gives CDR1 MDHEN, CDR2 SYDVKM. The CDR3, as DNA: TGTGCCAGCGTCCCAAAACCGGGACAGGGCCGCCGTTATGGCTACACCTTC. Translated, it gives CASVPKPGQGRRYGYTF.

This clone showed up just once. The chain is built from TRBV1 and TRBJ2-3; the table names TRBD2, a call not compared with the DNA. TRBV1 is a recognized pseudogene. This CDR3 contains 17 residues. The CDR3 reads CTSSQKTSGGLGVTQYF. The CDR3 DNA follows: TGCACCAGCAGCCAAAAGACTAGCGGGGGGCTAGGGGTTACGCAGTATTTT.

The chain is built from TRBV19 and TRBJ1-1; the D gene is possibly TRBD1 (6 bases). CDR1 and CDR2 from the germline V gene are LNHDA and SQIVND (reference sequence). V was cut by 5 bases and J by 4 bases, with 17 bases left in between. There are 15 residues in the CDR3. CDR3 in DNA: TGTGCCAGTAGTTTGTACAGGGATAAGGTCACTGAAGCTTTCTTT. This sequence encodes CASSLYRDKVTEAFF.

The rearrangement links TRBV7-2 to TRBJ2-7, with TRBD1 matching 9 bases. The CDR3 spans 17 residues. J gave up 5 bases and V 5 bases, and 16 bases lay outside the gene matches. Germline assignment: CDR1 SGHTA and CDR2 FQGNSA. The CDR3 DNA follows: TGTGCCAGCAGCCCCCGAACGTCAGGGACAGGGCCCCACGAGCAGTACTTC. It translates to CASSPRTSGTGPHEQYF.

V usage is TRBV7-2 and J usage is TRBJ2-1, with no clear D. Trimming stripped 3 bases from V and 4 bases from J, with 7 bases between. The CDR3 is 13 residues long. Per germline, CDR1 SGHTA and CDR2 FQGNSA. CDR3 nucleotides: TGTGCCAGCAGCTTTTTTACATACAATGAGCAGTTCTTC. As protein: CASSFFTYNEQFF.

This clone turned up a few times. The gene calls are TRBV30 and TRBJ1-4; 7 nucleotides agree with TRBD1. The V segment lost 4 bases and the J segment 5 bases; nucleotides outside the gene matches: 10. Per germline, CDR1 GTSNPN and CDR2 SVGIG (reference sequence). CDR3 length equals 15 residues. CDR3 protein: CAWTTGPEGNEKLFF. CDR3 coding DNA: TGTGCCTGGACGACAGGGCCCGAAGGGAATGAAAAACTGTTTTTT.

This clone appeared once. The V and J genes are TRBV15 and TRBJ1-5, with 8 bases aligning to TRBD1. Germline V gene data show CDR1 as LNHNV and CDR2 as YYDKDF (reference sequence). V was clipped by 3 bases and J by 1 base; unmatched bases: 11. The CDR3 has 18 residues. The CDR3 is CATSRERTGPGSNQPQHF. CDR3 nucleotides: TGTGCCACCAGCAGGGAGAGGACAGGGCCAGGGAGCAATCAGCCCCAGCATTTT.

This clone was detected only a few times. The V gene is TRBV5-1, the J gene TRBJ1-4, with 7 bases lining up with TRBD1. V trimming: 4 bases; J trimming: 11 bases; junction bases outside the gene matches: 14. Per germline, CDR1 SGHRS and CDR2 YFSETQ. The CDR3 is made up of 15 amino acids. This CDR3 is CASSREATGSNKLFF. The CDR3 nucleotides are TGCGCCAGCAGCCGTGAAGCGACAGGGAGTAATAAACTGTTTTTT. The full variable domain, rest sourced from reference TRBV5-1 and TRBJ1-4, is KAGVTQTPRYLIKTRGQQVTLSCSPISGHRSVSWYQQTPGQGLQFLFEYFSETQRNKGNFPGRFSGRQFSNSRSEMNVSTLELGDSALYLCASSREATGSNKLFFGSGTQLSVL.

The chain carries TRBV5-1 and TRBJ1-4; 7 nucleotides align to TRBD1. CDR1 and CDR2 from the germline V gene are SGHRS and YFSETQ. The junction had 16 bases not matched to a gene; V was cut back by 5 bases and J by 0 bases. The CDR3 runs to 19 residues. The DNA of the CDR3 is TGCGCCAGCAGTTACCTACCGGGGGACAGCGCTGCAACTAATGAAAAACTGTTTTTT. It specifies CASSYLPGDSAATNEKLFF.

This clone was found many times. V and J are TRBV27 and TRBJ1-5; no reliable D call. The germline V and J ends were trimmed by 2 bases and 7 bases, with 9 bases remaining between them. The CDR3 totals 13 residues. The germline gives CDR1 MNHEY, CDR2 SMNVEV (reference sequence). The CDR3 region has the DNA TGTGCCAGCAGTTTAGAGGGTTTACAGCCCCAGCATTTT. It yields the protein CASSLEGLQPQHF.

Many counts were recorded for this clone. The chain couples TRBV3-1 (or the pseudogene TRBV3-2) to TRBJ1-1; no reliable D call. Germline V gives CDR1 LGHDT, CDR2 YNNKEL (reference sequence). Trimming took 10 bases from V and 1 from J, leaving 10 bases between them. The length of the CDR3 is 12 residues. For the CDR3, the DNA is TGTGCCACCGGCCGGGGGAACACTGAAGCTTTCTTT. Translating gives CATGRGNTEAFF.

This chain links TRBV27 with TRBJ2-7, with 7 bases fitting TRBD1. The CDR3 runs to 14 residues. Germline V gives CDR1 MNHEY, CDR2 SMNVEV (reference sequence). V lost 2 bases to trimming and J lost 4 bases; unmatched junction nucleotides: 5. The CDR3 spells CASSLTGVTYEQYF. As DNA, the CDR3 is TGTGCCAGCAGTTTAACAGGGGTAACTTACGAGCAGTACTTC.

V and J are TRBV2 and TRBJ2-5; TRBD1 agrees at 9 bases. Trimming at V came to 6 bases and at J to 2 bases, leaving 4 bases not matched to a gene. From germline, CDR1 is SNHLY and CDR2 FYNNEI. The CDR3 is 14 residues long. CDR3 sequence reads: CASRDRGPQETQYF. Here the CDR3 DNA reads TGTGCCAGCAGGGACAGGGGACCTCAAGAGACCCAGTACTTC. Variable domain in full (rest from reference TRBV2 and TRBJ2-5): EPEVTQTPSHQVTQMGQEVILRCVPISNHLYFYWYRQILGQKVEFLVSFYNNEISEKSEIFDDQFSVERPDGSNFTLKIRSTKLEDSAMYFCASRDRGPQETQYFGPGTRLLVL.

The V gene is TRBV6-5, the J gene TRBJ1-2; tentative D call: TRBD1 (5 bases). The CDR3 is 13 amino acids. V was shortened by 6 bases and J by 7 bases, with 15 bases between the two germline ends. CDR1 and CDR2 (germline): MNHEY, SVGAGI. CDR3 residues: CASRLSPGVGYTF. The DNA of the CDR3 is TGTGCCAGCAGACTTTCTCCGGGGGTTGGCTACACCTTC.

This chain links TRBV4-3 with TRBJ1-2, with 7 bases lining up with TRBD1. Germline V lookup: CDR1 LGHNA, CDR2 YSLEER. The CDR3 is 16 amino acids. V lost 0 bases, J lost 4 bases, and 8 bases stayed unmatched. This CDR3 is CASSQDRPRQGYGYTF. CDR3 nucleotide sequence: TGCGCCAGCAGCCAAGATCGGCCGAGACAGGGCTATGGCTACACCTTC.

The chain recombines TRBV24-1 with TRBJ2-3, with 14 bases aligning to TRBD2. The germline V gene encodes CDR1 KGHDR and CDR2 SFDVKD. The CDR3 is 18 amino acids. Trimming removed 4 bases from V and 7 bases from J; junction bases left unmatched: 12. CDR3 region: CATSDLGTSGSTVYTQYF. The CDR3 nucleotides read TGTGCCACCAGTGACCTCGGGACTAGCGGGAGCACCGTATATACGCAGTATTTT.